A single sample gave rise to the 18 T cell receptor beta chains below, sequenced in a study of cytomegalovirus exposure and HLA in healthy donors. 60 Vbeta and 13 Jbeta primers were used in PCR. The data were produced by immunoSEQ multiplex PCR, yet TCRdb's version contains in-frame clones alone and is incomplete. This table has almost 200,000 clones, roughly three quarters appearing once. The sample consisted of PBMCs. All receptors derive from a male donor in good health and CMV-seropositive.

This clone was counted only a few times. This chain links TRBV6-1 with TRBJ2-1, with D uncertain. The V gene lost 9 bases and the J gene lost 7 bases, with 16 bases spanning the gap. The CDR3 length is 13 residues. Germline CDR1 MNHNS, CDR2 SASEGT. The CDR3 DNA sequence: TGTGCCAGTCGGGTGACGTCCCGGAATGAGCAGTTCTTC. Translating gives CASRVTSRNEQFF.

The V gene is TRBV18, the J gene TRBJ1-2, with 7 bases fitting TRBD1. The CDR3 loop spans 16 amino acids. Germline CDR1 and CDR2: KGHSH and LQKENI. V lost 1 base, J lost 3 bases, and 8 bases stayed unmatched. The CDR3 DNA follows: TGTGCCAGCTCACCACGAGCTCAGGGGGAGGACTATGGCTACACCTTC. Residues: CASSPRAQGEDYGYTF.

This rearrangement joins TRBV4-2 to TRBJ2-1; possible D gene TRBD2, 5 bases. The CDR3 runs 17 residues. Germline assignment: CDR1 LGHNA and CDR2 YNFKEQ. The V gene lost 4 bases and the J gene lost 0 bases, with 16 bases spanning the gap. This CDR3 is CASSLGRGRSSYNEQFF. The CDR3 DNA is TGTGCCAGCAGCCTAGGCCGGGGAAGGAGCTCCTACAATGAGCAGTTCTTC.

The CDR3, as DNA: TGTGCCAGCTCACCCAGTGACAGGGAGGCCTACGAGCAGTACTTC. Encoded protein: CASSPSDREAYEQYF. This rearrangement joins TRBV18 to TRBJ2-7, with D possibly TRBD1 on 7 matching bases. Trimming removed 3 bases from V and 2 bases from J, with 14 bases in between. Germline-derived CDR1 and CDR2 are KGHSH and LQKENI. This CDR3 comprises 15 residues.

A few counts support this clone. The chain carries TRBV7-9 and TRBJ2-7; no definite D call. Germline V lookup: CDR1 SEHNR, CDR2 FQNEAQ (reference sequence). Deletions cut 4 bases from V and 1 base from J, with 11 bases between. This CDR3 spans 14 amino acids. CDR3 nucleotides: TGTGCCAGCAGCTACGTGGGCAGATCCTACGAGCAGTACTTC. Its protein product is CASSYVGRSYEQYF. Full variable domain (missing parts from reference TRBV7-9 and TRBJ2-7): DTGVSQNPRHKITKRGQNVTFRCDPISEHNRLYWYRQTLGQGPEFLTYFQNEAQLEKSRLLSDRFSAERPKGSFSTLEIQRTEQGDSAMYLCASSYVGRSYEQYFGPGTRLTVT.

V and J are TRBV5-4 and TRBJ1-1; no clear D. CDR1 and CDR2 from the germline V gene are SGHNT and YYREEE (reference sequence). Trimming removed 6 bases at V and 6 bases at J, with 18 bases between. There are 14 residues in the CDR3. The CDR3 is CASMPQLIVSEAFF. DNA for the CDR3: TGTGCCAGCATGCCACAGCTTATAGTGTCTGAAGCTTTCTTT.

This clone was found a few times. J is TRBJ2-7 and V is TRBV7-9, with TRBD1 identical over 11 bases. There are 15 residues in the CDR3. The V gene end was trimmed by 5 bases and the J gene end by 2 bases; junction bases not matched to a gene: 5. Germline CDR1 and CDR2: SEHNR and FQNEAQ (reference sequence). The CDR3 nucleotides are TGTGCCAGCAGCCCAGGGACAGGGGGGCCCTACGAGCAGTACTTC. The encoded protein is CASSPGTGGPYEQYF.

The V call is TRBV18, the J call TRBJ1-2, with a tentative D call TRBD1 (5 bases). Germline loops: CDR1 KGHSH, CDR2 LQKENI. The CDR3 totals 12 residues. V lost 6 bases, J lost 3 bases, and 8 bases lay in between. The CDR3 spells CASSGGYYGYTF. CDR3 coding DNA: TGTGCCAGCTCGGGGGGGTACTATGGCTACACCTTC. The full variable domain, with the rest looked up from reference TRBV18 and TRBJ1-2, is NAGVMQNPRHLVRRRGQEARLRCSPMKGHSHVYWYRQLPEEGLKFMVYLQKENIIDESGMPKERFSAEFPKEGPSILRIQQVVRGDSAAYFCASSGGYYGYTFGSGTRLTVV.

The chain employs TRBV7-3 and TRBJ2-7, with a possible D match to TRBD1 (7 bases). This CDR3 is built from 17 residues. Germline values: CDR1 SGHTA, CDR2 FQGTGA. The V end lost 5 bases, the J end lost 0 bases, and 20 bases lay between the germline ends. The CDR3 region has the DNA TGTGCCAGCAGCCTCAATCCCGCAGGGGGGATCTCCTACGAGCAGTACTTC. Its protein is CASSLNPAGGISYEQYF.

V is TRBV7-6 and J is TRBJ2-7; 9 nucleotides match TRBD2. The CDR3 totals 20 residues. After removal of 4 bases from V and 1 base from J, the junction contained 20 bases not matched to a gene. Germline CDR1 reads SGHVS; CDR2 reads FNYEAQ. The CDR3 protein is CASSSPSGGRAGGFSYEQYF. In nucleotides, the CDR3 is TGTGCCAGCAGCTCTCCCTCCGGCGGGAGGGCCGGAGGTTTTTCCTACGAGCAGTACTTC.

The chain employs TRBV4-1 and TRBJ1-5; D is uncertain. Germline V gene lookup returns CDR1 MGHRA and CDR2 YSYEKL. Trimming took 1 base from V and 3 from J, leaving 13 bases between them. The CDR3 contains 16 residues. The CDR3 nucleotides are TGCGCCAGCAGCCAAGTGGCGGGGAGGGTCAATCAGCCCCAGCATTTT. Translated: CASSQVAGRVNQPQHF.

The chain combines TRBV6-6 with TRBJ2-1, with D unclear. Looked up from germline, CDR1 is MNHNY and CDR2 is SVGAGI (reference sequence). V gave up 7 bases and J gave up 4 bases, with 8 bases separating them. The CDR3 has 12 amino acids. CDR3 bases: TGTGCCAGCAAGCGAGATTACAATGAGCAGTTCTTC. It is translated as CASKRDYNEQFF.

J is TRBJ1-5 and V is TRBV7-8; D unclear. Germline V gene lookup returns CDR1 SGHVS and CDR2 FQNEAQ. V was trimmed by 0 bases and J by 4 bases, leaving 7 bases between them. CDR3 length equals 14 residues. Written as DNA, the CDR3 is TGTGCCAGCAGCTTAGCGCGGGTGAATCAGCCCCAGCATTTT. This encodes CASSLARVNQPQHF.

The chain recombines TRBV27 with TRBJ1-2, with 8 bases aligning to TRBD1. The germline V gene encodes CDR1 MNHEY and CDR2 SMNVEV (reference sequence). The V and J ends lost 5 bases and 4 bases, in that order; junction bases with no gene match: 9. The CDR3 runs to 15 residues. CDR3 in DNA: TGTGCCAGCAGTCCCGGACAGGGCTCCTTCTATGGCTACACCTTC. Residues: CASSPGQGSFYGYTF.

About this clone: The conserved phenylalanine or tryptophan normally closing the CDR3 is absent here, so this likely arose from a read error. The chain has TRBV5-8 and TRBJ1-2, with 7 bases fitting TRBD1. Germline CDR1 SGHTS, CDR2 YDEGEE. V lost 3 bases, J lost 9 bases, and 11 bases stayed unmatched. The CDR3 extends over 14 amino acids. In DNA form, the CDR3 reads TGTGCCAGCAGCTCGCGCAGTTTGACAGGGAGCTACACCCTC. Amino acids: CASSSRSLTGSYTL.

This sequence joins TRBV7-2 and TRBJ1-1; TRBD1 might be the D (6 bases). The ends were cut back, 2 bases at V and 11 bases at J, with 9 bases in the middle. There are 11 residues in the CDR3. Germline V gives CDR1 SGHTA, CDR2 FQGNSA. Here the CDR3 reads CASSLRQGAFF. In DNA form, the CDR3 reads TGTGCCAGCAGCTTACGTCAGGGGGCTTTCTTT.

This clone was counted a single time. This chain links TRBV5-1 with TRBJ2-7; 9 bases are a match to TRBD1. The CDR3 length is 14 residues. The junction had 8 bases not matched to a gene; V was cut back by 4 bases and J by 6 bases. From germline, CDR1 is SGHRS and CDR2 YFSETQ. For the CDR3, the DNA is TGCGCCAGCAGCCTATGGACAGGGGCCGCCGAGCAGTACTTC. Residues: CASSLWTGAAEQYF.

V usage is TRBV27 and J usage is TRBJ2-7; no clear D gene. Looked up from germline, CDR1 is MNHEY and CDR2 is SMNVEV (reference sequence). Between the trimmed V and J ends, which lost 8 bases and 2 bases, there was a span of 7 bases. The CDR3 contains 11 residues. The CDR3 spells CASGLAYEQYF. CDR3 nucleotides: TGTGCCAGCGGTCTAGCCTACGAGCAGTACTTC.